This T cell receptor (beta chain) was recovered during a study of neurological immune-mediated disorders. This clonotype appeared many times. The CDR3 runs to 14 residues. V lost 3 bases, J lost 6 bases, and 15 bases lay in between. Per the germline V gene, CDR1 is LGHNA and CDR2 is YNFKEQ. Where libraries were unsorted, they were derived from 2 million PBMCs stored at -80 degrees C. The cDNA was synthesized by means of template-switch 5'RACE, which was carried out with 10-nucleotide random UMIs. From 15-18 subjects, each sequencing run yielded over 190 million TCR-beta sequences. MiXCR was run by TCRdb on the 5' RACE reads, yielding one entry per CDR3 protein. This sample yields fewer than 35,000 distinct CDR3 sequences, of which over 4% are seen a single time; about 21% belongs to the top ten.

The source of this sequence is a man aged 18 to 35 in good health. Sequences were obtained from PBMCs. The genes are TRBV4-2 and TRBJ2-7; tentative D call: TRBD1 (5 bases). CDR3 DNA: TGTGCCAGCAGCCACCAGGACACATCACCCGAGCAGTACTTC. Its protein product is CASSHQDTSPEQYF.